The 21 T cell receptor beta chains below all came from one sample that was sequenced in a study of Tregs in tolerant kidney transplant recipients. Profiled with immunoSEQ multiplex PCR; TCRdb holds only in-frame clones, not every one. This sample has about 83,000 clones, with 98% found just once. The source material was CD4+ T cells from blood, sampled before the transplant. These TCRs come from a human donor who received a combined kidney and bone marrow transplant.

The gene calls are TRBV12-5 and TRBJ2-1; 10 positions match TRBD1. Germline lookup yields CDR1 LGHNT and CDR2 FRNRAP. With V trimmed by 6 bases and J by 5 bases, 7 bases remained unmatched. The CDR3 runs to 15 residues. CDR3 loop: CASGRGQGRDNEQFF. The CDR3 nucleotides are TGTGCTAGTGGCCGGGGACAGGGGCGGGACAATGAGCAGTTCTTC.

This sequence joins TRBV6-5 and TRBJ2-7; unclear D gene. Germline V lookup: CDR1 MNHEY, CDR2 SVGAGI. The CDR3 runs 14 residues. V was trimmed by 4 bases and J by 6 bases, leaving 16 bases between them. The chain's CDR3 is CASSFRGLGPEQYF. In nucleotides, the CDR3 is TGTGCCAGCAGTTTTCGCGGCCTCGGTCCCGAGCAGTACTTC.

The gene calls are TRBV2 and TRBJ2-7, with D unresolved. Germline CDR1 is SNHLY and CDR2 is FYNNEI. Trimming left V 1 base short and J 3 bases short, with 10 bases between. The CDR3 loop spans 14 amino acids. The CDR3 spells CASSEGSRVYEQYF. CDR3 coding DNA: TGTGCCAGCAGTGAAGGCAGCCGGGTCTACGAGCAGTACTTC. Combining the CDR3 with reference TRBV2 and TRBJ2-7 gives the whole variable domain EPEVTQTPSHQVTQMGQEVILRCVPISNHLYFYWYRQILGQKVEFLVSFYNNEISEKSEIFDDQFSVERPDGSNFTLKIRSTKLEDSAMYFCASSEGSRVYEQYFGPGTRLTVT.

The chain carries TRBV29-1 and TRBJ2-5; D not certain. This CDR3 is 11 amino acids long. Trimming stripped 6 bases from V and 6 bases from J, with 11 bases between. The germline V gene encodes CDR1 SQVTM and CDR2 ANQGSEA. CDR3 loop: CSVQPYQTQYF. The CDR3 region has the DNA TGCAGCGTACAGCCCTACCAGACCCAGTACTTC.

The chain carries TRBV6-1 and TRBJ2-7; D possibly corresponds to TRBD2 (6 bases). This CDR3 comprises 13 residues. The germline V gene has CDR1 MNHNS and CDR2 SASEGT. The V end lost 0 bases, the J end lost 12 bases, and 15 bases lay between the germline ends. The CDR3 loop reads CASSEARGGYRYF. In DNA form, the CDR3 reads TGTGCCAGCAGTGAAGCGCGGGGCGGCTACCGGTACTTC.

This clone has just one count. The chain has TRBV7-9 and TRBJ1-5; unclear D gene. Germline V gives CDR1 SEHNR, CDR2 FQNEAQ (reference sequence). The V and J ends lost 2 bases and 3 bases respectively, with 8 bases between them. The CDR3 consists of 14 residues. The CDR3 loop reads CASSLTGDNQPQHF. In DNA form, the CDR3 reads TGTGCCAGCAGCTTAACGGGTGACAATCAGCCCCAGCATTTT.

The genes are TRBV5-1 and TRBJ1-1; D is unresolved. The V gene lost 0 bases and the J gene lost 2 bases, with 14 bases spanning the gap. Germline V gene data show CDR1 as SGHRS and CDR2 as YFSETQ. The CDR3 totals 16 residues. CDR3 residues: CASSLGTRGGNTEAFF. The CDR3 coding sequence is TGCGCCAGCAGCTTGGGAACGCGGGGTGGCAACACTGAAGCTTTCTTT.

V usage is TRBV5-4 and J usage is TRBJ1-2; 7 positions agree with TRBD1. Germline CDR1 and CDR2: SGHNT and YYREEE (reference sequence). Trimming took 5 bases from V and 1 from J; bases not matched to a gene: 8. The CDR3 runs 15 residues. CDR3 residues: CASRPVNRGNYGYTF. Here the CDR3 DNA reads TGTGCCAGCAGGCCCGTGAACAGGGGTAACTATGGCTACACCTTC.

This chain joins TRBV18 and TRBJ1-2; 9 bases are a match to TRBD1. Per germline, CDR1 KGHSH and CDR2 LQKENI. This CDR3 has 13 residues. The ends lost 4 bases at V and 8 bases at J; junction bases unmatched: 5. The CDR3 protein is CASSRGQGRGYTF. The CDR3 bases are TGTGCCAGCTCACGAGGACAGGGGAGGGGCTACACCTTC.

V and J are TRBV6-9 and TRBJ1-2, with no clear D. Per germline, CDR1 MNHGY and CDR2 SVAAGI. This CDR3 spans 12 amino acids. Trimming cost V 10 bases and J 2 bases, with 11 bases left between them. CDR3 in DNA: TGTGCCACCGACACCTGGAACTATGGCTACACCTTC. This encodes CATDTWNYGYTF.

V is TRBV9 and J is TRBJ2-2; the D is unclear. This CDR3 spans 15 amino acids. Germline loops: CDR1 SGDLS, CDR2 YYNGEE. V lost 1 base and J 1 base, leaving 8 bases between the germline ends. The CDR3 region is CASSVIALNTGELFF. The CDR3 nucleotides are TGTGCCAGCAGCGTAATAGCTCTGAACACCGGGGAGCTGTTTTTT.

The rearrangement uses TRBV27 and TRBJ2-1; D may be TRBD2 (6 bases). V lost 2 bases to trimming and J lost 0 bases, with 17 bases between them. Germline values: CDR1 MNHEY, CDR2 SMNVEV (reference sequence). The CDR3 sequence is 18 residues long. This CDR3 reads CASSLGPLAQSSYNEQFF. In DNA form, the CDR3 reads TGTGCCAGCAGTTTAGGACCTCTAGCGCAAAGCTCCTACAATGAGCAGTTCTTC.

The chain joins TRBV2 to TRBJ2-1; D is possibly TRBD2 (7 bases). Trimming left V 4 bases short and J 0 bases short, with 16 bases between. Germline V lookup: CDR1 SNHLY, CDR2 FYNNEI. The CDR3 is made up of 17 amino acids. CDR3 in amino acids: CASSGTGGLGSYNEQFF. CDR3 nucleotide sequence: TGTGCCAGCAGTGGAACGGGGGGCCTCGGCTCCTACAATGAGCAGTTCTTC.

Here the CDR3 reads CASSPTGGAVGNQPQHF. CDR3 bases: TGTGCCAGTAGTCCTACAGGGGGCGCGGTTGGCAATCAGCCCCAGCATTTT. The V call is TRBV19, the J call TRBJ1-5, with 9 nucleotides matching TRBD1. V gave up 5 bases and J gave up 2 bases; unmatched junction bases: 10. The CDR3 extends over 17 amino acids. From germline, CDR1 is LNHDA and CDR2 SQIVND (reference sequence).

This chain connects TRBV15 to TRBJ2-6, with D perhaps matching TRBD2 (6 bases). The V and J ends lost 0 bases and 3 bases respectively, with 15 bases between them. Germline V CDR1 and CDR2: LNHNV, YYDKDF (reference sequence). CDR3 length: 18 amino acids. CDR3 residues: CATSRDYGGGRGANVLTF. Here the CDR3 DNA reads TGTGCCACCAGCAGAGATTACGGGGGTGGACGTGGGGCCAACGTCCTGACTTTC. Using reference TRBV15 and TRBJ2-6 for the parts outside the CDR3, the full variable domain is DAMVIQNPRYQVTQFGKPVTLSCSQTLNHNVMYWYQQKSSQAPKLLFHYYDKDFNNEADTPDNFQSRRPNTSFCFLDIRSPGLGDTAMYLCATSRDYGGGRGANVLTFGAGSRLTVL.

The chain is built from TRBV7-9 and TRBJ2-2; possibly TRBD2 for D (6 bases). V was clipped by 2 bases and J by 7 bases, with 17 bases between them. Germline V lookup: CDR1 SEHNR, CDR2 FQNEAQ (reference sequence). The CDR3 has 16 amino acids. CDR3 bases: TGTGCCAGCAGCTTACGCAAGCAGGGACTCAGCGGGGAGCTGTTTTTT. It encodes CASSLRKQGLSGELFF.

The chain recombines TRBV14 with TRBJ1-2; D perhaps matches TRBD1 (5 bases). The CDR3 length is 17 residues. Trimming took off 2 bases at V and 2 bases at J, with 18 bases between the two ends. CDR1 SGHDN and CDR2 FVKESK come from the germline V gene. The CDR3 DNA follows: TGTGCCAGCAGCCAAACGCCCTGGGCAGGGTCGAACTATGGCTACACCTTC. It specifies CASSQTPWAGSNYGYTF. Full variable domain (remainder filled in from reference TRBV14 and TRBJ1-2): EAGVTQFPSHSVIEKGQTVTLRCDPISGHDNLYWYRRVMGKEIKFLLHFVKESKQDESGMPNNRFLAERTGGTYSTLKVQPAELEDSGVYFCASSQTPWAGSNYGYTFGSGTRLTVV.

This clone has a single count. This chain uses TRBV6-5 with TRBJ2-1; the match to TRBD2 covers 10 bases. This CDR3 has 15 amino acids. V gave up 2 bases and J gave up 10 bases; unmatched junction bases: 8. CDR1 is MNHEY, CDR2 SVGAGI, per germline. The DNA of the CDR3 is TGTGCCAGCAGTTACGGCAAGCGGGGGGGCAACGAGCAGTTCTTC. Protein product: CASSYGKRGGNEQFF.

The CDR3 loop is CSVEPGTESGYTF. The CDR3 DNA reads as TGCAGCGTTGAACCCGGGACTGAGAGTGGCTACACCTTC. The chain is built from TRBV29-1 and TRBJ1-2, with D tentatively TRBD1 (5 bases). Trimming took off 2 bases at V and 7 bases at J, with 14 bases between the two ends. The CDR3 contains 13 residues. Germline CDR1 reads SQVTM; CDR2 reads ANQGSEA.

The CDR3 region has the DNA TGTGCCAGCAGTACCCCTCGCGGGCTATACAATGAGCAGTTCTTC. As protein: CASSTPRGLYNEQFF. The chain carries TRBV6-6 and TRBJ2-1, with a weak D call TRBD2 (5 bases). Trimming removed 5 bases at V and 4 bases at J, with 15 bases between. The CDR3 totals 15 residues. Germline V gene sequence: CDR1 MNHNY, CDR2 SVGAGI (reference sequence).

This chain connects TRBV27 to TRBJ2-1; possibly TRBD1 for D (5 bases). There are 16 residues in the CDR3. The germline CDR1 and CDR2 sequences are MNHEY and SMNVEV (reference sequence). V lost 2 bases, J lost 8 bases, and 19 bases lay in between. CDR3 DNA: TGTGCCAGCAGTTTAAGGGGTCGGCAATTCAACGATGAGCAGTTCTTC. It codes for CASSLRGRQFNDEQFF.